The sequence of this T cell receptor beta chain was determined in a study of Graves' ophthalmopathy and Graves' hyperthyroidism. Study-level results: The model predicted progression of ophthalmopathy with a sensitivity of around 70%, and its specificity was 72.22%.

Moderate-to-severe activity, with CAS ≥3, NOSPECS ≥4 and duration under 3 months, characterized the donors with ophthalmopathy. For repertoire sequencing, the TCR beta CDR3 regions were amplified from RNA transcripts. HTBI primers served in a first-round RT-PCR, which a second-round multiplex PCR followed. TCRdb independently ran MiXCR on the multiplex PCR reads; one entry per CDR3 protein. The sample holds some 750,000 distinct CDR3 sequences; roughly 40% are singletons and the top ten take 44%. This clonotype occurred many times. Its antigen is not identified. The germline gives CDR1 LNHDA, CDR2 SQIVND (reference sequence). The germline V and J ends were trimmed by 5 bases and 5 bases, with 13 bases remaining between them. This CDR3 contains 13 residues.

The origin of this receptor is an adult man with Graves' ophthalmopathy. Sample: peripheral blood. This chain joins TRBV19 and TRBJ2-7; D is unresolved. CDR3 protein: CASSESQRDEQYF. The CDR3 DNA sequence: TGTGCCAGTAGTGAAAGTCAACGGGACGAGCAGTACTTC.